This T cell receptor beta chain was observed in a study of cytomegalovirus exposure and HLA in healthy donors (dated by TCRdb to 2017 to 2019). As for the study more broadly: According to an earlier analysis of a few hundred of the donors, about 190 million T cells yielded some 110 million unique TCR beta sequences and about 300 Gb of sequence data. An early release covering 550 to 700 HLA-typed donors comprised roughly 300 gigabases of sequencing data and 85 million or so unique TCR sequences. Of the roughly 400 genotyped donors, approximately 83% fell in the genetic ancestry cluster associated with self-reported Caucasian donors. The study aimed to test whether signatures of past pathogen exposure could be identified by cataloging public T cell receptors. The T cell repertoires of some 700 subjects were profiled by immunosequencing and related to cytomegalovirus serostatus. Along with the roughly 710-subject first cohort, a separate validation cohort of over a hundred different subjects was used. To predict cytomegalovirus infection status, the study combined high-throughput TCR immunosequencing, statistical association of individual TCRs with disease status, and machine learning. A later analysis re-analyzed previously published TCR beta repertoires from 500 to 700 donors and added high-resolution HLA genotyping to study TCR occurrence patterns. The later analysis used no new phenotypic data to find candidate immune exposures, relying instead on TCR beta sequences and their occurrence across donors. An earlier analysis of 500 to 750 of the donors applied high-throughput TCR beta sequencing to assess whether each TCR beta V gene segment acted as functional or pseudogenic. Donor age, sex, ethnicity and CMV serostatus were compiled alongside the repertoire data. A later genetic analysis used genome-wide SNP genotypes for about three fifths of the roughly 700 donors, treating that subset as a discovery cohort. Every discovery cohort repertoire had been produced on one sequencing platform. HLA typing included class I and class II loci at four-digit resolution. Typing coverage differed by locus: A, B, C, DRB1 and DQB1 were typed in about 629-640 donors, DQA1 in 500 to 550, DPA1 in some 570, and DPB1 in 450 to 480. Because of strong linkage in the cohort, roughly five DR-DQ haplotypes were treated as single units for association and clustering. On average, about 200,000 unique TCR beta nucleotide sequences were sequenced per donor among some 420 genotyped donors of the cohort, with around 19% of those sequences being non-productive. General conclusions and limits of the study: Strong co-occurrence of HLA alleles, especially DR and DQ, made assigning TCR associations to individual alleles difficult. Roughly uniform sequencing depth across donors was assumed in presence/absence analyses, although this assumption may not hold. Compared with the approximately 600-donor mean, donors in an Asian-associated ancestry cluster had fewer N-insertions in productive TCRs, according to a later genetic analysis. The authors suggested that the approach could potentially be generalized to other disease states and immunological phenotypes. The cohort was sequenced for TCR beta chains only, and without alpha or paired-chain data the features that could be detected were limited. Correlated functional status among segregating V segments might be attributable to linkage disequilibrium, but an unknown experimental factor could not be ruled out. An earlier analysis of around 540 of the donors showed that most TCR beta V segments appeared in productive rearrangements either about 87% or about 30% of the time, which broadly matched IMGT annotations. A later analysis associated 16,951 TCR beta sequences with specific HLA alleles at a false discovery rate of 0.05. Because counts were too low, about 18 rarely observed V segments, including chromosome 9 orphons, were excluded from the earlier analysis of 587 of the donors. According to a later analysis, most CMV-associated TCR beta chains appeared to be HLA-restricted, and the HLA associations seemed to be driven largely by CMV exposure. According to a later analysis, TCR association rates differed among HLA loci, with DRB1 alleles showing the most associated TCRs and HLA-C alleles showing the fewest. For the cohort, immune exposure information was limited to CMV serostatus. Three of the identified cytomegalovirus-associated TCR beta chains were confirmed in vitro to be specific for cytomegalovirus antigens. In the study, around 160 TCR beta chains were listed as associated with cytomegalovirus. In both the original and validation cohorts, the classifier was reported to diagnose cytomegalovirus status with high specificity and sensitivity. A further reported finding was that TCR beta sequences accurately predicted the HLA-A and HLA-B alleles for most subjects in the first cohort. A later analysis found that HLA-associated TCR beta chains were more clonally expanded and had lower generation probabilities than equally common non-associated chains. Because HLA typing was missing for some donors at each locus, association tests included only the typed subset. According to a later analysis, parvovirus B19, influenza, CMV and Epstein-Barr virus appeared linked to several top co-occurrence clusters. Most TCR sequences were observed very rarely across donors, whereas some public TCRs were present in many individuals. The 87-base-pair reads could not distinguish some IMGT-functional V segments, including TRBV6-2 and TRBV6-3, so those segments were excluded. V-gene and J-gene trimming of TCR beta chains was associated with a missense DCLRE1C variant in a later genetic analysis, and the association was replicated in an independent cohort. A group of highly shared sequence variants was considered likely to be a technical artifact of the sequencing pipeline.

This clone was seen a few times. What antigen it recognizes has not been identified. Base qualities are not at hand, and no much larger clone is one base apart. The cohort consisted of hundreds of healthy bone marrow donors. Cohort members were all nominally healthy when sampled, although unrecorded immune exposures were likely present. The donor tested CMV seropositive and was one of the 289 seropositive cohort members. A peripheral blood sample was provided by each donor, and peripheral blood mononuclear cells were used for TCR beta sequencing. The Qiagen DNeasy Blood Extraction Kit was used to extract genomic DNA from the blood cell samples. The receptor library was made with the immunoSEQ multiplex PCR assay. The multiplex PCR relied on a mix of 60 forward primers for TCR Vbeta segments and 13 reverse primers for TCR Jbeta segments. The CDR3 region of rearranged TCR beta genes was amplified from genomic DNA by a multiplex PCR assay. Amplified TCR beta libraries were sequenced as 87-base-pair reads on the Illumina HiSeq System. The original pipeline was this. A later analysis tallied 75 million to 95 million unique TCR beta chains across the approximately 670 repertoires, and about 12 million of those chains were shared by two or more donors. A nearest-neighbor algorithm error-corrected the raw reads and collapsed the reads into unique sequences, merging closely related sequences to remove PCR and sequencing errors. To assign V, D and J gene segments, CDR3 sequences were aligned to IMGT reference sequences. For a sequence to be retained, a match of at least six nucleotides was required to both a V gene segment and a J gene segment. A rearrangement was called productive if the CDR3 had no stop codons and remained in frame with V and J, and every other rearrangement was called non-productive. Following IMGT convention, CDR3 was defined as the stretch from the second conserved V-encoded cysteine to the conserved J-encoded phenylalanine. The earlier analysis of 500 to 750 of the donors excluded any sequence lacking an unambiguous match to a single V gene segment. In an earlier analysis of several hundred of the donors, V segments were called functional above 56.7% productive rearrangements and were called segregating when the between-donor standard deviation exceeded 5%. A statistical classification framework was developed to diagnose cytomegalovirus status using the catalog of TCR beta chain sequences. In a later analysis, TCR nucleotide sequences were compared against IMGT/GENE-DB human TR gene sequences so that V and J genes could be assigned. The TCRdist pipeline was used in a later analysis to assign CDR3 sequences and most-parsimonious VDJ recombination scenarios. In a later analysis, each TCR beta chain was defined by its CDR3 amino acid sequence together with its V-gene family, and reads lacking a unique V-gene family were excluded. As a way to deal with suspected cross-contamination and a sequencing artifact, a later analysis dropped more than 500 nucleotide sequences that were highly shared and had low generation probability. For each public chain, a later analysis derived a clonal expansion index from normalized ranks of inferred template counts within each repertoire. In a later analysis, generation probabilities were computed with a VDJ recombination model fitted to out-of-frame rearrangements, and the resulting probabilities were checked against IGoR. A later analysis scored TCR-TCR, TCR-HLA and TCR-CMV co-occurrence with hypergeometric tests, applying a repertoire-size bias correction to TCR pairs. False discovery rates were estimated in a later analysis by permuting HLA or CMV assignments 20 times. In a later analysis, co-occurring TCRs were grouped with DBSCAN, and TCRdist sequence similarity was added when clustering was performed within HLA-allele-positive subsets. Co-occurrence clustering excluded repertoires with fewer than 30,000 or more than 120,000 public chains, plus five with anomalous nucleotide sharing. This is the immuneACCESS table as TCRdb keeps it, with only in-frame sequences that have V and J called. A part of the clones is gone; compared with another copy, unresolved V genes explain less than half, and the rest is unexplained. V and J calls and clone size follow that table, whereas D and trimming were derived from the DNA. For this sample there are 130,000 to 150,000 clones; 70% to 85% appear just once. The ten biggest clones cover approximately 8.3% of the sample.

From the germline V gene (reference sequence), CDR1 is MNHEY and CDR2 is SMNVEV. From the cysteine up to the phenylalanine, the CDR3 has a length of 13 residues. The read is trimmed to its CDR3 DNA, 39 bases read in frame from base 1. Cut back by 2 bases and 1 base, the V and J ends lie 4 bases apart. Sequencing was done on a sample of PBMCs. This clonotype was sampled from a woman in her forties or fifties in good health and CMV-seropositive. The sequence joins TRBV27 to TRBJ2-3; no D segment can be confidently identified. The DNA reads TGTGCCAGCAGTTTACGGGGCACAGATACGCAGTATTTT. This codes for CASSLRGTDTQYF.